The 4 T cell receptor beta chains given below trace back to one sample, sequenced in a study of cytomegalovirus exposure and HLA in healthy donors. Both 60 Vbeta primers and 13 Jbeta primers went into the PCR. Sequencing used immunoSEQ multiplex PCR; TCRdb keeps in-frame clones, though not all of them. The sample shows about 160,000 clones, 77% of them seen only once. The sequencing sample was made of PBMCs. The receptors here all came from a man aged 45-65 years in good health and CMV-seropositive.

The J gene is TRBJ1-3, the V gene TRBV18; D ambiguous. Germline loops: CDR1 KGHSH, CDR2 LQKENI. This CDR3 comprises 13 residues. V gave up 3 bases and J gave up 0 bases, with 3 bases separating them. CDR3 bases: TGTGCCAGCTCACCCGGCTCTGGAAACACCATATATTTT. This translates into CASSPGSGNTIYF.

V gene TRBV11-3 combines with J gene TRBJ2-2, with D perhaps matching TRBD2 (6 bases). V lost 4 bases to trimming and J lost 9 bases, with 12 bases between them. The CDR3 is made up of 13 amino acids. The germline V gene has CDR1 SGHNT and CDR2 YENEEA. In nucleotides, the CDR3 is TGTGCCAGCAGCTCGACTAGAGAGAGGGAGCTGTTTTTT. This gives the protein CASSSTRERELFF.

V usage is TRBV4-3 and J usage is TRBJ2-5, with D possibly being TRBD2 (6 bases). Germline V gene lookup returns CDR1 LGHNA and CDR2 YSLEER. V dropped 0 bases and J dropped 2 bases, with 13 bases sitting between them. The CDR3 has 16 amino acids. CDR3 residues: CASSQDLRGVQETQYF. The CDR3 region has the DNA TGCGCCAGCAGCCAAGATCTGCGGGGCGTTCAAGAGACCCAGTACTTC.

This clone showed up just a few times. This chain joins TRBV28 and TRBJ2-3; possible D gene TRBD1, 6 bases. Between the trimmed V and J ends, which lost 6 bases and 7 bases, there was a span of 11 bases. CDR3 length equals 12 residues. Germline V gene lookup returns CDR1 MDHEN and CDR2 SYDVKM. CDR3 in DNA: TGTGCCAGCAGCTTACAGGGTTATACGCAGTATTTT. It yields the protein CASSLQGYTQYF. Supplemented by reference TRBV28 and TRBJ2-3, the full variable domain reads DVKVTQSSRYLVKRTGEKVFLECVQDMDHENMFWYRQDPGLGLRLIYFSYDVKMKEKGDIPEGYSVSREKKERFSLILESASTNQTSMYLCASSLQGYTQYFGPGTRLTVL.